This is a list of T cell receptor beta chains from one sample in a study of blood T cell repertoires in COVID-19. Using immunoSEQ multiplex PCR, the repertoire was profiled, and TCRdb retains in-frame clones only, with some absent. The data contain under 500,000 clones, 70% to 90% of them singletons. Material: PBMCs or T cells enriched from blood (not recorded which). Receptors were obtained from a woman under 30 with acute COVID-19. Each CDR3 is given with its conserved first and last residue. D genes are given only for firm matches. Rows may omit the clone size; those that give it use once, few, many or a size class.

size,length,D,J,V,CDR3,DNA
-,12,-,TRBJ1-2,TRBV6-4,CASSPGGHGYTF,TGTGCCAGCAGCCCGGGGGGGCATGGCTACACCTTC
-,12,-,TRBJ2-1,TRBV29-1,CSVLLGDNEQFF,TGCAGCGTTCTTTTGGGAGACAATGAGCAGTTCTTC
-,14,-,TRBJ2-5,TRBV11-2,CASSMMRGQETQYF,TGTGCCAGCAGCATGATGCGGGGCCAAGAGACCCAGTACTTC
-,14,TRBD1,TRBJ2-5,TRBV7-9,CASSLAQGVETQYF,TGTGCCAGCAGCTTAGCCCAGGGGGTAGAGACCCAGTACTTC
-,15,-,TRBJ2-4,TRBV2,CASSEGQWAKNIQYF,TGTGCCAGCAGTGAAGGCCAGTGGGCCAAAAACATTCAGTACTTC
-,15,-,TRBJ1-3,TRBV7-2,CASSLDSGVGNTIYF,TGTGCCAGCAGCTTAGATTCAGGGGTTGGAAACACCATATATTTT
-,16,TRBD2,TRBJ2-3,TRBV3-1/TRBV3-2,CASSPPGLAATDTQYF,TGTGCCAGCAGCCCCCCAGGACTAGCGGCGACAGATACGCAGTATTTT
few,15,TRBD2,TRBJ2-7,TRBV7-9,CASSLGGSGTYEQYF,TGTGCCAGCAGCTTAGGAGGTAGCGGGACCTACGAGCAGTACTTC
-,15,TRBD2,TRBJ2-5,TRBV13,CASSHGGTSQETQYF,TGTGCCAGCAGCCACGGAGGGACTAGCCAAGAGACCCAGTACTTC
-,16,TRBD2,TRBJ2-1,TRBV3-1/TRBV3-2,CASSRGTSGSHNEQFF,TGTGCCAGCAGCCGAGGAACTAGCGGGAGTCACAATGAGCAGTTCTTC
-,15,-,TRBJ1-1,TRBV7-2,CASRPNSGVGTEAFF,TGTGCCAGCAGACCCAACTCGGGGGTAGGGACTGAAGCTTTCTTT
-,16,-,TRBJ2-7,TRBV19,CASSPAVAKSSYEQYF,TGTGCCAGTAGTCCCGCGGTGGCTAAGAGCTCCTACGAGCAGTACTTC
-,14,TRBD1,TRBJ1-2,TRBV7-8,CASSFGSGGHSYTF,TGTGCCAGCAGCTTTGGTTCAGGGGGCCACAGCTACACCTTC
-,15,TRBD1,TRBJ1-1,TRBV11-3,CASSQGQGSGTEAFF,TGTGCCAGCAGCCAAGGACAGGGTTCGGGCACTGAAGCTTTCTTT
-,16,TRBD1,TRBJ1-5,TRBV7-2,CASSLSGTGLSQPQHF,TGTGCCAGCAGCCTAAGTGGGACAGGGCTTAGTCAGCCCCAGCATTTT
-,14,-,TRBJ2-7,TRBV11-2,CASSLADYSYEQYF,TGTGCCAGCAGCTTAGCCGACTACTCCTACGAGCAGTACTTC
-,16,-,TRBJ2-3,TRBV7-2,CASSFVVGPGTDTQYF,TGTGCCAGCAGCTTTGTTGTGGGGCCCGGCACAGATACGCAGTATTTT
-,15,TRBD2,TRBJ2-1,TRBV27,CASSLIVAGVKEQFF,TGTGCCAGCAGTTTAATAGTAGCGGGAGTGAAGGAGCAGTTCTTC
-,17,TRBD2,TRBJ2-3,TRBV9,CASSVAGTSGMADTQYF,TGTGCCAGCAGCGTAGCTGGGACTAGCGGGATGGCAGATACGCAGTATTTT
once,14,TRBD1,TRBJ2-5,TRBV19,CASSIGQGAETQYF,TGTGCCAGTAGTATCGGACAGGGCGCAGAGACCCAGTACTTC
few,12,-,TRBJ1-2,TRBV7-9,CASSEDSYGYTF,TGTGCCAGCAGCGAAGACAGCTATGGCTACACCTTC
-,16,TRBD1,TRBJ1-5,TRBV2,CASNRDRGSGNQPQHF,TGTGCCAGCAATAGGGACAGGGGTAGCGGCAATCAGCCCCAGCATTTT
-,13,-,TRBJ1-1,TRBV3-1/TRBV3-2,CASSQGGGTEAFF,TGTGCCAGCAGCCAAGGGGGGGGAACTGAAGCTTTCTTT
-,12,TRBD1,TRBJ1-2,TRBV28,CASGSTGYGYTF,TGTGCCAGCGGATCGACAGGGTATGGCTACACCTTC
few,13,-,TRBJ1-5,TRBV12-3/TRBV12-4,CASTPSRNQPQHF,TGTGCCAGCACCCCCTCTCGCAATCAGCCCCAGCATTTT
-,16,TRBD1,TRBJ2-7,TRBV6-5,CASSYSWTGGVDEQYF,TGTGCCAGCAGTTACTCCTGGACAGGGGGTGTCGACGAGCAGTACTTC
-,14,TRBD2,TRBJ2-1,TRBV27,CASRGLAGGNEQFF,TGTGCCAGCAGAGGACTAGCGGGAGGGAATGAGCAGTTCTTC
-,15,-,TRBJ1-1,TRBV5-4,CASSLLQGRGTEAFF,TGTGCCAGCAGCTTATTACAGGGCAGGGGCACTGAAGCTTTCTTT
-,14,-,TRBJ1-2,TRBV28,CASSSSTDYYGYTF,TGTGCCAGCAGTTCCTCGACAGATTACTATGGCTACACCTTC
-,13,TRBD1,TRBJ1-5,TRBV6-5,CASSYDRDQPQHF,TGTGCCAGCAGCTATGACAGGGATCAGCCCCAGCATTTT
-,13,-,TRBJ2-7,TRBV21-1,CASTSDKVYEQYF,TGTGCCAGCACTTCGGACAAGGTTTACGAGCAGTACTTC
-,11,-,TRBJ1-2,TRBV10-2,CASTDAYGYTF,TGCGCCAGCACAGATGCTTATGGCTACACCTTC
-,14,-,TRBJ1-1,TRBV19,CASRTSELGTEAFF,TGTGCCAGCCGGACATCCGAACTCGGGACTGAAGCTTTCTTT
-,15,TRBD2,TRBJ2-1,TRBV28,CASSSRLAEYNEQFF,TGTGCCAGCAGTTCGAGACTAGCGGAATACAATGAGCAGTTCTTC
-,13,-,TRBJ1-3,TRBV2,CASNPGGGNTIYF,TGTGCCAGCAACCCGGGAGGAGGAAACACCATATATTTT
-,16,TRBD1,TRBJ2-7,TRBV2,CASSEGYPGQGYEQYF,TGTGCCAGCAGTGAAGGCTACCCGGGACAGGGCTACGAGCAGTACTTC
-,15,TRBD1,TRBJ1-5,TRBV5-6,CASSAGTGRNQPQHF,TGTGCCAGCAGCGCGGGGACAGGCCGCAATCAGCCCCAGCATTTT
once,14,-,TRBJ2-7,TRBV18,CASSPLQYSYEQYF,TGTGCCAGCTCACCATTACAATACTCCTACGAGCAGTACTTC
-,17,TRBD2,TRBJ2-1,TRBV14,CASSQDGGGRADNEQFF,TGTGCCAGCAGCCAAGATGGTGGCGGGAGGGCAGACAATGAGCAGTTCTTC
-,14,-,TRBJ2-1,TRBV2,CASSFRGLSNEQFF,TGTGCCAGCAGTTTCAGGGGCCTCTCCAATGAGCAGTTCTTC
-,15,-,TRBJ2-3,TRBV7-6,CASSLFLARTDTQYF,TGTGCCAGCAGCTTATTCCTAGCGCGCACAGATACGCAGTATTTT
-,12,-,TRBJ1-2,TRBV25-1,CASSASGYGYTF,TGTGCCAGCAGTGCGTCGGGGTATGGCTACACCTTC